The 3 T cell receptor beta chains below all came from one sample that was sequenced in a study of T cell responses to AZD1222 COVID-19 vaccine. The method was immunoSEQ multiplex PCR; TCRdb's version includes in-frame clones alone and lacks a portion of them. Altogether more than 250,000 clones are present, over 90% being singletons, with the ten largest covering roughly 0.5%. The material was peripheral blood, obtained on day 0 of AZD1222 vaccination. The receptors stem from an adult in good health.

The V gene is TRBV7-2, the J gene TRBJ2-1, with D perhaps TRBD2 (6 bases). CDR1 SGHTA and CDR2 FQGNSA come from the germline V gene. Between the trimmed V and J ends, which lost 8 bases and 5 bases, there was a span of 13 bases. The CDR3 is 13 residues long. DNA of the CDR3: TGTGCCAGCGGGCGGGACGCAAACAATGAGCAGTTCTTC. As protein: CASGRDANNEQFF. Supplemented by reference TRBV7-2 and TRBJ2-1, the full variable domain reads GAGVSQSPSNKVTEKGKDVELRCDPISGHTALYWYRQSLGQGLEFLIYFQGNSAPDKSGLPSDRFSAERTGGSVSTLTIQRTQQEDSAVYLCASGRDANNEQFFGPGTRLTVL.

This clone was counted a single time. V and J are TRBV19 and TRBJ1-2, with TRBD1 as a possible D gene (5 bases). The CDR3 totals 14 residues. V was pared by 3 bases and J by 3 bases, with 11 bases between. CDR1 is LNHDA and CDR2 is SQIVND in the germline V gene (reference sequence). The CDR3 region is CASSIIGADYGYTF. The CDR3 DNA reads as TGTGCCAGTAGTATTATCGGGGCTGACTATGGCTACACCTTC.

This chain connects TRBV5-1 to TRBJ1-2; D uncertain. The V end lost 3 bases, the J end lost 7 bases, and 10 bases lay between the germline ends. The germline V gene encodes CDR1 SGHRS and CDR2 YFSETQ. The CDR3 contains 12 residues. The CDR3 region is CASSSESGGYTF. CDR3 nucleotide sequence: TGCGCCAGCAGCTCGGAATCTGGTGGCTACACCTTC.